This T cell receptor beta chain originates from a study of T cells in Graves' hyperthyroidism and ophthalmopathy. Whole-study results and caveats: A model using 13 V-J features told ophthalmopathy apart from stable hyperthyroidism.

CDR3 length: 16 amino acids. Trimming at V came to 4 bases and at J to 9 bases, leaving 14 bases not matched to a gene. CDR1 is SGHRS, CDR2 YFSETQ, per germline. Amplification targeted TCR beta CDR3 regions from RNA transcripts. The HTBI set primed first-round TCR CDR3 RT-PCR. TCRdb called the multiplex PCR reads again in MiXCR, with one record for every CDR3 protein. The table includes about half a million distinct CDR3 sequences, approximately 23% detected once. This clonotype was picked up a small number of times. Its antigen is still unknown. This rearrangement joins TRBV5-1 to TRBJ2-1; 9 bases are shared with TRBD1. This TCR was sampled from a woman in her 70s with Graves' ophthalmopathy. Input material: blood. CDR3 sequence (DNA): TGCGCCAGCAGCCCGGTACGGGACAGGGAGAAGGGTGAGCAGTTCTTC. This encodes CASSPVRDREKGEQFF.